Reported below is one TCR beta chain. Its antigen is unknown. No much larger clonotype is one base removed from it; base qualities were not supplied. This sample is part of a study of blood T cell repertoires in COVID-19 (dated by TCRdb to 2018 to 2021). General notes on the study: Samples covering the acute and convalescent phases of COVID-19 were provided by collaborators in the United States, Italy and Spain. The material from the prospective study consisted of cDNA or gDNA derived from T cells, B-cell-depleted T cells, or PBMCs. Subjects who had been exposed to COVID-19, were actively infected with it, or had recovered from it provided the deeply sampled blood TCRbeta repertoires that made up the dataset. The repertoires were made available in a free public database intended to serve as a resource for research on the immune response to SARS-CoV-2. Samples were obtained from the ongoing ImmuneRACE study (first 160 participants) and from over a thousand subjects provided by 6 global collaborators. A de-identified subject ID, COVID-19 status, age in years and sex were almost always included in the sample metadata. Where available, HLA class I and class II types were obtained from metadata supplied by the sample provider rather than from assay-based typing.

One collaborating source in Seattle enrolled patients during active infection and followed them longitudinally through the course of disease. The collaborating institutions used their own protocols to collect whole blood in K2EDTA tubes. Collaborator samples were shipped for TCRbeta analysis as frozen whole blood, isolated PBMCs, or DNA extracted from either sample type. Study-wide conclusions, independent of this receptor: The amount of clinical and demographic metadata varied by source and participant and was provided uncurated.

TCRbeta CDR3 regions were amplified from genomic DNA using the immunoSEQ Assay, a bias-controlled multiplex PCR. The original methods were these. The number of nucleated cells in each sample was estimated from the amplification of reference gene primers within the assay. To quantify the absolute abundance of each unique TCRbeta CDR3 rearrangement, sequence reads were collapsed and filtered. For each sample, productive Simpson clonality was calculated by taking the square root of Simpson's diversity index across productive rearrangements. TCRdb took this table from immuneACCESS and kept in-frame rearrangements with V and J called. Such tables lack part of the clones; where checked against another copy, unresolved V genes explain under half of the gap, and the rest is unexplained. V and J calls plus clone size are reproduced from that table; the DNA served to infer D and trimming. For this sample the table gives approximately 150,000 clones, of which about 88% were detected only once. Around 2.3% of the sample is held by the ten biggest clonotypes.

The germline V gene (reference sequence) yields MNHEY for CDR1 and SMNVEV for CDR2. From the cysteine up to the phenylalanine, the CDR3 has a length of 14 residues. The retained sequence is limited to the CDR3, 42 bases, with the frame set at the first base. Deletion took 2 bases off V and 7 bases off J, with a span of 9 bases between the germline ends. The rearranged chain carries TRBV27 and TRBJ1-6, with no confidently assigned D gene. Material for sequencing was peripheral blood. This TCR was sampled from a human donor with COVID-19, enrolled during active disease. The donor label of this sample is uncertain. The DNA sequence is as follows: TGTGCCAGCAGTTTAGGGCAGCGGAATTCACCCCTCCACTTT. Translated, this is CASSLGQRNSPLHF.